The 16 T cell receptor beta chains below were found in one sample sequenced in a study of Graves' ophthalmopathy and Graves' hyperthyroidism. RNA transcripts yielded amplified TCR beta CDR3 regions. The library came from an HTBI-primed first-round RT-PCR and a second-round multiplex PCR. MiXCR was run by TCRdb on the multiplex PCR reads, yielding one entry per CDR3 protein. The data hold over 150,000 distinct CDR3 sequences, with over 35% observed a single time. The sequencing input was peripheral blood. Receptors originate from a woman aged 35 to 49 with Graves' ophthalmopathy.

This clonotype occurred once. This chain joins TRBV6-1 and TRBJ2-7, with 11 nucleotides matching TRBD1. The CDR3 sequence is 13 residues long. The V segment lost 7 bases and the J segment 7 bases; nucleotides outside the gene matches: 6. From germline, CDR1 is MNHNS and CDR2 SASEGT. Here the CDR3 DNA reads TGTGCCAGCACCGGACAGGGGGCTGATGAGCAGTACTTC. Translation: CASTGQGADEQYF.

This clonotype was recorded many times. The J gene is TRBJ1-6, the V gene TRBV12-3 or TRBV12-4; a weak D match, TRBD1 (5 bases). V gave up 3 bases and J gave up 7 bases, with 13 bases separating them. The CDR3 has 15 residues. CDR3 nucleotide sequence: TGTGCCAGCAGTTTTAGGGACGGCAGAAATTCACCCCTCCACTTT. Encoded protein: CASSFRDGRNSPLHF.

The rearrangement links TRBV7-9 to TRBJ2-7, with D tentatively TRBD2 (6 bases). This CDR3 is built from 14 residues. The V gene's germline CDR1 is SEHNR and CDR2 FQNEAQ (reference sequence). Trimming cost V 6 bases and J 5 bases, with 17 bases left between them. CDR3 bases: TGTGCCAGCAGTAACGGGAGTCCACGGGACGAGCAGTACTTC. Protein sequence: CASSNGSPRDEQYF.

The table lists this clonotype with many counts. The V and J genes are TRBV18 and TRBJ2-3; D could derive from TRBD1 or TRBD2 (5 bases each). CDR1 is KGHSH and CDR2 is LQKENI in the germline V gene. There are 12 residues in the CDR3. V lost 4 bases and J 5 bases, leaving 7 bases between the germline ends. CDR3 region: CASSRGEDTQYF. The CDR3 DNA reads TGTGCCAGCTCACGAGGGGAAGATACGCAGTATTTT.

This clonotype was seen at least ten times. V and J are TRBV28 and TRBJ1-6; D is unresolved. Between the trimmed V and J ends, which lost 2 bases and 6 bases, there was a span of 14 bases. The germline V gene has CDR1 MDHEN and CDR2 SYDVKM. This CDR3 spans 16 amino acids. CDR3 amino acids: CASSLNVYSINSPLHF. The CDR3 DNA is TGTGCCAGCAGTTTAAATGTGTATTCGATTAATTCACCCCTCCACTTT. Full variable domain (missing parts from reference TRBV28 and TRBJ1-6): DVKVTQSSRYLVKRTGEKVFLECVQDMDHENMFWYRQDPGLGLRLIYFSYDVKMKEKGDIPEGYSVSREKKERFSLILESASTNQTSMYLCASSLNVYSINSPLHFGNGTRLTVT.

This clonotype was counted at least ten times. The CDR3 region is CASSELQQPQHF. The DNA for the CDR3 is TGTGCCAGCAGTGAACTTCAACAGCCCCAGCATTTT. The V call is TRBV6-1, the J call TRBJ1-5; D call uncertain. Trimming removed 2 bases at V and 7 bases at J, with 6 bases between. Germline V CDR1 and CDR2: MNHNS, SASEGT. This CDR3 region has 12 residues.

This clonotype was recorded at least ten times. The rearrangement links TRBV10-3 to TRBJ2-5; D not resolved. Trimming took off 3 bases at V and 2 bases at J, with 13 bases between the two ends. Per germline, CDR1 ENHRY and CDR2 SYGVKD. The CDR3 consists of 15 residues. The CDR3, as DNA: TGTGCCATCAGTGAATTCGATCCATCACAAGAGACCCAGTACTTC. Protein product: CAISEFDPSQETQYF.

The rearrangement uses TRBV30 and TRBJ1-6; 9 bases are shared with TRBD1. Germline V gives CDR1 GTSNPN, CDR2 SVGIG (reference sequence). With V trimmed by 3 bases and J by 7 bases, 7 bases remained unmatched. This CDR3 is built from 15 residues. The CDR3 sequence: CAWRQGAMGNSPLHF. CDR3 DNA sequence: TGTGCCTGGAGACAGGGGGCGATGGGGAATTCACCCCTCCACTTT. Complete variable domain (other parts from reference TRBV30 and TRBJ1-6): SQTIHQWPATLVQPVGSPLSLECTVEGTSNPNLYWYRQAAGRGLQLLFYSVGIGQISSEVPQNLSASRPQDRQFILSSKKLLLSDSGFYLCAWRQGAMGNSPLHFGNGTRLTVT.

This chain connects TRBV12-3 or TRBV12-4 to TRBJ2-5, with D perhaps TRBD2 (7 bases). The CDR3 is made up of 15 amino acids. The V gene lost 3 bases and the J gene lost 1 base, with 12 bases spanning the gap. CDR3 in DNA: TGTGCCAGCAGTTTTAACGGGGGGCCCCAAGAGACCCAGTACTTC. It yields the protein CASSFNGGPQETQYF.

In this sample, this clonotype turned up many times. The chain links TRBV6-5 to TRBJ1-1; D not resolved. V was trimmed by 0 bases and J by 0 bases, leaving 11 bases between them. This CDR3 comprises 16 residues. Germline values: CDR1 MNHEY, CDR2 SVGAGI. CDR3 protein: CASSYSSAGMNTEAFF. CDR3 DNA sequence: TGTGCCAGCAGTTACTCGAGCGCGGGAATGAACACTGAAGCTTTCTTT.

This clonotype has a count of ten or more. J is TRBJ1-1 and V is TRBV20-1; TRBD1 is a possible D gene (5 bases). The CDR3 is made up of 15 amino acids. The ends were cut back, 3 bases at V and 0 bases at J, with 14 bases in the middle. The germline V gene has CDR1 DFQATT and CDR2 SNEGSKA (reference sequence). The CDR3, as DNA: TGCAGTGCTAGTGGGGGGGAACCCTTGAACACTGAAGCTTTCTTT. Amino acids: CSASGGEPLNTEAFF.

The V and J genes are TRBV19 and TRBJ2-7, with 13 bases identical to TRBD2. The V gene's germline CDR1 is LNHDA and CDR2 SQIVND (reference sequence). J was trimmed by 6 bases and V by 6 bases; bases with no gene match: 8. The CDR3 has 15 residues. The chain's CDR3 is CASSRTSGRAAEQYF. In DNA form, the CDR3 reads TGTGCCAGTAGCCGAACTAGCGGGAGGGCCGCCGAGCAGTACTTC.

Many counts were recorded for this clonotype. The chain uses TRBV27 and TRBJ1-1; 11 nucleotides line up with TRBD1. Looked up from germline, CDR1 is MNHEY and CDR2 is SMNVEV (reference sequence). After removal of 5 bases from V and 10 bases from J, the junction contained 15 bases not matched to a gene. The CDR3 sequence is 16 residues long. CDR3 sequence (DNA): TGTGCCAGCAGTGCGAAAGGACAGGGGGCGAGTGGGCGAGCTTTCTTT. Amino acid sequence: CASSAKGQGASGRAFF.

This clonotype appeared many times. Here the CDR3 DNA reads TGTGCCAGCAGCCCCACCGTAGGGGATTGGGCCGGGGAGCTGTTTTTT. Translating it yields CASSPTVGDWAGELFF. The V and J genes are TRBV11-2 and TRBJ2-2; D may be TRBD1 (5 bases). The CDR3 is made up of 16 amino acids. Germline V gene lookup returns CDR1 SGHAT and CDR2 FQNNGV. V was shortened by 5 bases and J by 6 bases, with 19 bases between the two germline ends.

This clonotype came up many times. V gene TRBV2 combines with J gene TRBJ1-3; unclear D gene. V was trimmed by 6 bases and J by 1 base, leaving 4 bases between them. The CDR3 contains 12 residues. Looked up from germline, CDR1 is SNHLY and CDR2 is FYNNEI. The CDR3 sequence is CASRLSGNTIYF. CDR3 sequence (DNA): TGTGCCAGCAGGTTGTCTGGAAACACCATATATTTT.

This rearrangement joins TRBV18 to TRBJ1-1; 7 bases are shared with TRBD1. The length of the CDR3 is 15 residues. Germline V CDR1 and CDR2: KGHSH, LQKENI. The V gene end was trimmed by 6 bases and the J gene end by 0 bases; junction bases not matched to a gene: 7. The CDR3, as DNA: TGTGCCAGCTCGCCGTGGACAGGAATGAACACTGAAGCTTTCTTT. It codes for CASSPWTGMNTEAFF.